This T cell receptor (beta chain) was captured by sequencing in a study of blood T cell repertoires in COVID-19. Germline V gene lookup returns CDR1 SSHAT and CDR2 FNYEAQ (reference sequence). The CDR3 contains 14 residues. The authors' processing: Reference gene primer amplification gave nucleated cell count estimates. Generated by immunoSEQ multiplex PCR, the TCRdb table keeps only in-frame clones and is missing some. From that table come the V and J calls and clone size; the DNA was used to work out D and trimming. The sample has roughly 300,000 clones; 86% are singletons. Note on this clone: One junction end does not reproduce the germline sequence, and a read error may be involved.

The sequence derives from a woman in her 50s with acute or convalescent COVID-19. This chain connects TRBV7-7 to TRBJ2-2; tentative D call: TRBD1 (6 bases). The sample taken for sequencing was peripheral blood. CDR3 sequence reads: CASSLTGLTGELFF. In DNA, the CDR3 is TGTGCTAGCAGCCTAACAGGGTTGACCGGGGAGCTGTTTTTT.